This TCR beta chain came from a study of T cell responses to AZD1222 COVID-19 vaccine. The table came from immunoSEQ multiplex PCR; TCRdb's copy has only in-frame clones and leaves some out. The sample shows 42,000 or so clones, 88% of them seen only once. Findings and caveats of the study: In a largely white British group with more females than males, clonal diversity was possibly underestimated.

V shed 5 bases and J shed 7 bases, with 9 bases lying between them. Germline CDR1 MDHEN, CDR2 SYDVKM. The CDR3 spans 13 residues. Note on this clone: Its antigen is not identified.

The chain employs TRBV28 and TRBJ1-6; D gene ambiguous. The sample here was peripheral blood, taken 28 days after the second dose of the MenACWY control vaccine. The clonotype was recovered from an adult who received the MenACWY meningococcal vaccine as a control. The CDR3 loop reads CASSPQLNSPLHF. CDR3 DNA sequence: TGTGCCAGCAGTCCACAGCTCAATTCACCCCTCCACTTT.